This T cell receptor (beta chain) was retrieved from a study of blood T cell repertoires in COVID-19. Study information: In each case, the material was cDNA or gDNA derived from T cells, B-cell-depleted T cells, or PBMCs.

This clone occurred once. Germline-derived CDR1 and CDR2 are LGHDT and YNNKEL (reference sequence). V lost 1 base and J lost 3, with 10 bases in between. This CDR3 has 14 amino acids. Authors' methods: Amplification from reference gene primers served as the basis for estimated nucleated cell counts. Sequencing was performed with immunoSEQ multiplex PCR; in TCRdb, only in-frame clones are kept and a portion is missing. V and J calls and clone size follow that table, whereas D and trimming were derived from the DNA. The sample has approximately 210,000 clones, more than 70% seen once. The receptor comes from a woman aged 40 to 49 who had recovered from COVID-19. The rearrangement joins TRBV3-1 (or the pseudogene TRBV3-2) to TRBJ2-7; D gene unclear. The sequencing input was peripheral blood. CDR3 nucleotides: TGTGCCAGCAGCCAAGTCGCTAGAAACTACGAGCAGTACTTC. The encoded protein is CASSQVARNYEQYF.